Listed below are T cell receptor beta chains from one sample, sequenced in a study of PD-1 blockade in classical Hodgkin lymphoma. Method: immunoSEQ multiplex PCR; TCRdb's copy keeps in-frame clones and lacks some. The sample lists 46,000 or so clones, over 70% occurring once. This specimen was peripheral blood mononuclear cells (PBMCs), taken at baseline. The source is a human donor with classical Hodgkin lymphoma. Each CDR3 is given without its conserved first and last residue. The D gene is left open where the match is weak.

j_call,d_call,v_call,cdr3_aa
TRBJ2-5,NA,TRBV10-1,ASSESIAQETQY
TRBJ1-2,NA,TRBV20-1,SARDEGGYT
TRBJ2-7,NA,TRBV19,ASSIGPMLYEQY
TRBJ2-1,TRBD2,TRBV28,AGTRGNEQF
TRBJ1-1,NA,TRBV7-6,ASSLVPGRNTEAF
TRBJ1-4,NA,TRBV27,ASSFTGSNEKLF
TRBJ2-5,TRBD2,TRBV5-1,ASSITGGWIETQY
TRBJ2-7,TRBD1,TRBV27,ASSPRQGPHEQY
TRBJ2-3,NA,TRBV4-1,ASSQEVAWTDTQY
TRBJ1-1,NA,TRBV28,ASISSFGAETPH
TRBJ2-1,TRBD2,TRBV11-2,ASSPAGFFNEQF
TRBJ1-2,NA,TRBV6-5,ASSRDSSYGYT
TRBJ2-3,NA,TRBV28,ASSLIVRQETSTDTQY
TRBJ2-7,TRBD2,TRBV5-6,ASSLAGGFHEQY
TRBJ1-2,NA,TRBV5-1,ASSLTADYGYT
TRBJ2-5,NA,TRBV6-1,ASSISGSQETQY
TRBJ1-6,NA,TRBV7-9,ASSSSGPDNSPLH
TRBJ2-3,NA,TRBV11-2,ASSRPRLGGTGGDTQY
TRBJ2-3,TRBD2,TRBV6-1,ASVRGDFSY
TRBJ1-1,TRBD1,TRBV11-2,ASSLLGQGAYLGEAF
TRBJ2-1,NA,TRBV27,ASSPQRGRGAGNEQF
TRBJ2-7,TRBD1,TRBV11-2,ASSSSAGTGAPY
TRBJ2-2,NA,TRBV11-3,ASSLGVTGENTGELF
TRBJ2-7,NA,TRBV6-6,ASRLSGGYEQY
TRBJ1-2,NA,TRBV19,ASHPGTVSGGYT